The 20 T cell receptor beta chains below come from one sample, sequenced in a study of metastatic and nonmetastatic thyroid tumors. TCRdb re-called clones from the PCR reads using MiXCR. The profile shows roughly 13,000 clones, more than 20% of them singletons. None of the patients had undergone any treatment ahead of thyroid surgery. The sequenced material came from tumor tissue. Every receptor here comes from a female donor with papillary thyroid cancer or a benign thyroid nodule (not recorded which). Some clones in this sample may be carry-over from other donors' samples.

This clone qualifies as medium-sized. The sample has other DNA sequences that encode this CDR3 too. The CDR3 region has the DNA TGTGCCAGCAGTAATACAGGGGCAGATACGCAGTATTTT. This sequence encodes CASSNTGADTQYF. This rearrangement joins TRBV12-3 or TRBV12-4 to TRBJ2-3, with 7 bases identical to TRBD1. This CDR3 region has 13 residues. After removal of 5 bases from V and 4 bases from J, the junction contained 3 bases not matched to a gene.

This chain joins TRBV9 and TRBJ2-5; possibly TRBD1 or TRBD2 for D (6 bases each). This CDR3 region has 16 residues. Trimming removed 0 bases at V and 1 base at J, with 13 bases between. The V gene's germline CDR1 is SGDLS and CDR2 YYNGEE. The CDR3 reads CASSVGNGGGQETQYF. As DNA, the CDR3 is TGTGCCAGCAGCGTAGGGAACGGGGGCGGCCAAGAGACCCAGTACTTC.

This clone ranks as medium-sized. This CDR3 is CASELSGANVLTF. In nucleotides, the CDR3 is TGTGCCAGCGAACTATCTGGGGCCAACGTCCTGACTTTC. This sequence joins TRBV6-1 and TRBJ2-6, with D unresolved. CDR1 is MNHNS and CDR2 is SASEGT in the germline V gene. V was trimmed by 8 bases and J by 1 base, leaving 6 bases between them. CDR3 size: 13 residues.

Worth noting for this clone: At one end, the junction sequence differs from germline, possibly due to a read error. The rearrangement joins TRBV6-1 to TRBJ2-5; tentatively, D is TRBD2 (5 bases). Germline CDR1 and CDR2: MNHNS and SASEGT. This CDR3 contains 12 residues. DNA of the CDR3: TGTGCCAGCAGTCGACTGAGGGAGAACCAGTACTTC. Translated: CASSRLRENQYF.

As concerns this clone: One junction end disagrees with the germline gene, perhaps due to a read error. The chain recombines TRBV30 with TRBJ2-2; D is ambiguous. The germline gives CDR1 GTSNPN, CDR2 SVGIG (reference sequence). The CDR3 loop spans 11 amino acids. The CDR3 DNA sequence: TGTTCCTGGAGTCATGTCGGGGAGCTGTTTTTT. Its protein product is CSWSHVGELFF.

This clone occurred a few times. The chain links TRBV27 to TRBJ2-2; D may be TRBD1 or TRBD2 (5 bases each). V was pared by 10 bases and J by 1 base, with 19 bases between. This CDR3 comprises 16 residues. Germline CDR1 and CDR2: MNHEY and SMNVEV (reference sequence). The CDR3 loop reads CAIIGAGGLNTGELFF. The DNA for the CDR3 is TGTGCCATCATCGGGGCGGGCGGACTGAACACCGGGGAGCTGTTTTTT.

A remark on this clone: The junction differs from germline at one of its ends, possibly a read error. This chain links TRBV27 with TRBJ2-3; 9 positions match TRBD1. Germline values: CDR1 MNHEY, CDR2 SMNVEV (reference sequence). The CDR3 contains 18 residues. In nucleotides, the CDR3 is TGTGCCAGCAGACTCGACAGTGCCTGGGACAGGGACACAGATACTCAGTATTTT. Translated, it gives CASRLDSAWDRDTDTQYF.

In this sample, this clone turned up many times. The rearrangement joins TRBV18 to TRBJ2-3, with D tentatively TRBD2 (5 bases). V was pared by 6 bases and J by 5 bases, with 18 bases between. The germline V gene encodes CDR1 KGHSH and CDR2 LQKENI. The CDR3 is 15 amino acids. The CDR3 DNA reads TGTGCCAGCTCTCCGAGGAGCGGCCCGGAAGATACGCAGTATTTT. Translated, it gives CASSPRSGPEDTQYF.

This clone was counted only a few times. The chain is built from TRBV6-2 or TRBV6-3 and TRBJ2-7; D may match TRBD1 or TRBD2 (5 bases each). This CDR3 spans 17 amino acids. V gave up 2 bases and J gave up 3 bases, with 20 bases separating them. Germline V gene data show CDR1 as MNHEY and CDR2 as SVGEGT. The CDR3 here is CASSYGDVEWEYYEQYF. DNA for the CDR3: TGTGCCAGCAGTTACGGGGACGTTGAGTGGGAATACTACGAGCAGTACTTC.

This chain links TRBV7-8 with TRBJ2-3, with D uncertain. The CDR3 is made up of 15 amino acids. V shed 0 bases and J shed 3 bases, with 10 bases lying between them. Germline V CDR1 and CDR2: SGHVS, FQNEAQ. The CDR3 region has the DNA TGTGCCAGCAGCTTAGCGGGATGGCTTACAGATACGCAGTATTTT. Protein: CASSLAGWLTDTQYF. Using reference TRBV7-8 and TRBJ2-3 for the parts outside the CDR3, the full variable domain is GAGVSQSPRYKVAKRGQDVALRCDPISGHVSLFWYQQALGQGPEFLTYFQNEAQLDKSGLPSDRFFAERPEGSVSTLKIQRTQQEDSAVYLCASSLAGWLTDTQYFGPGTRLTVL.

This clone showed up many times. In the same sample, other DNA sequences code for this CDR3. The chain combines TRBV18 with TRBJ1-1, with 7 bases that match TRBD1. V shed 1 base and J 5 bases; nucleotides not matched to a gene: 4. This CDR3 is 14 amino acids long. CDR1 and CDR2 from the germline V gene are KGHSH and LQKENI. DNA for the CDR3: TGTGCCAGCTCACCACAGGGGGCCAAGACTGAAGCTTTCTTT. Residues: CASSPQGAKTEAFF.

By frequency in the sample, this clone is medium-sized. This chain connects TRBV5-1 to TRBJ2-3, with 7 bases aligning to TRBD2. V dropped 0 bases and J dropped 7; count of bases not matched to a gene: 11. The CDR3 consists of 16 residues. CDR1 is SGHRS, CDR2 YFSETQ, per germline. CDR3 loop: CASSLGSGLDKNTQYF. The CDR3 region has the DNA TGCGCCAGCAGCTTGGGGTCCGGACTAGATAAAAATACGCAGTATTTT.

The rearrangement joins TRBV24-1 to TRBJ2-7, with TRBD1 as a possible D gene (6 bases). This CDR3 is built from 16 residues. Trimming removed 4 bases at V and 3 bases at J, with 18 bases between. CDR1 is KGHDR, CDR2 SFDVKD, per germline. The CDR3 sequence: CATSDIQGSPVYEQYF. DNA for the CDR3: TGTGCCACCAGTGACATCCAGGGGTCCCCAGTCTACGAGCAGTACTTC.

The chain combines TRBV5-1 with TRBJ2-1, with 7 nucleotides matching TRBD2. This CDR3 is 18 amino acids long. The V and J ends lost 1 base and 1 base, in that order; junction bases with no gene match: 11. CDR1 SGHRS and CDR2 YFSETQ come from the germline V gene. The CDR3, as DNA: TGCGCCAGCAGCTTGATTCGGCGGGAGAGGGGTTCCTACAATGAGCAGTTCTTC. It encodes CASSLIRRERGSYNEQFF.

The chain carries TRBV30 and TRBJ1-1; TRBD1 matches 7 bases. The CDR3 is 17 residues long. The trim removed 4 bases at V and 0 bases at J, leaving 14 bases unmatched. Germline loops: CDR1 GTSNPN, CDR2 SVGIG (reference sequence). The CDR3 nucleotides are TGTGCCTGGAAATTAGGGACAGCGCAAGGCCTGAACACTGAAGCTTTCTTT. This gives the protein CAWKLGTAQGLNTEAFF. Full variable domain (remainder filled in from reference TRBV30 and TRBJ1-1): SQTIHQWPATLVQPVGSPLSLECTVEGTSNPNLYWYRQAAGRGLQLLFYSVGIGQISSEVPQNLSASRPQDRQFILSSKKLLLSDSGFYLCAWKLGTAQGLNTEAFFGQGTRLTVV.

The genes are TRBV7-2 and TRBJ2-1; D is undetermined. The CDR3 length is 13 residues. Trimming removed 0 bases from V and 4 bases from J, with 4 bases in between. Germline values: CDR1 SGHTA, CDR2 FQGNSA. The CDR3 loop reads CASSLAEYNEQFF. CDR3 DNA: TGTGCCAGCAGCTTAGCGGAGTACAATGAGCAGTTCTTC.

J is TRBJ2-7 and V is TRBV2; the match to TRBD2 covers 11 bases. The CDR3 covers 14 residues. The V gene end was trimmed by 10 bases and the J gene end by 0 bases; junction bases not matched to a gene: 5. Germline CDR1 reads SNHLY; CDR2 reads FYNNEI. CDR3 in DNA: TGTGCCACTGAAACTAGCGGGAGCTCCTACGAGCAGTACTTC. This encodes CATETSGSSYEQYF.

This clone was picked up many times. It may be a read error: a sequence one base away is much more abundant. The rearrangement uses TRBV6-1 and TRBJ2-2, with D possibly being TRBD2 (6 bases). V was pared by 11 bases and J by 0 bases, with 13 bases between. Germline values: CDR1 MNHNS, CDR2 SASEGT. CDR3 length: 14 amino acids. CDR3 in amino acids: CAGGVQANTGELFF. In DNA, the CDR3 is TGTGCCGGCGGGGTACAGGCGAACACCGGGGAGCTGTTTTTT.

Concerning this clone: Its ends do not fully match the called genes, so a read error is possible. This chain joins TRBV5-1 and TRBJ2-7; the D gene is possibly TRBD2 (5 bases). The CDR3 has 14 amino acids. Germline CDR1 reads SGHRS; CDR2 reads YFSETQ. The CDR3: CSSSLEAGSYEQYF. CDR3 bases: TGCTCCAGCAGCTTGGAGGCCGGTTCCTACGAGCAGTACTTC.

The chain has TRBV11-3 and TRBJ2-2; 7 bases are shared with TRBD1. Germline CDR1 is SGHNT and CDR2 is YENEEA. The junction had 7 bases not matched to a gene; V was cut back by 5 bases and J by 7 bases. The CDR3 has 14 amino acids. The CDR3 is CASSPRGLNGELFF. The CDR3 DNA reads TGTGCCAGCAGCCCCAGGGGGTTAAACGGGGAGCTGTTTTTT.